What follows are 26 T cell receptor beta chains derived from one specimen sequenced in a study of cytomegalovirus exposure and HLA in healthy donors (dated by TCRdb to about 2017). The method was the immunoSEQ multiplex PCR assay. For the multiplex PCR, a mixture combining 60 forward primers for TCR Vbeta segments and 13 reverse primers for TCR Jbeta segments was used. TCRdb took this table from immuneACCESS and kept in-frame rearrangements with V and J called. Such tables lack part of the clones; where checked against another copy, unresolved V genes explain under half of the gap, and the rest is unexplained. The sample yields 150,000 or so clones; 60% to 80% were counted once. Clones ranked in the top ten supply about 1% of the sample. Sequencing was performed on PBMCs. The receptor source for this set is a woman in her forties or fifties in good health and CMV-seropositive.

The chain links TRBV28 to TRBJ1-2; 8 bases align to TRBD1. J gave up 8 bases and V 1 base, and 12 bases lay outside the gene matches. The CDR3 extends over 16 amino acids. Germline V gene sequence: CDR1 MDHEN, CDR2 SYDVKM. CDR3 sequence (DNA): TGTGCCAGCAGTTTATATCCAGGGGGCCGAACGGGGGGCTACACCTTC. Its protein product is CASSLYPGGRTGGYTF.

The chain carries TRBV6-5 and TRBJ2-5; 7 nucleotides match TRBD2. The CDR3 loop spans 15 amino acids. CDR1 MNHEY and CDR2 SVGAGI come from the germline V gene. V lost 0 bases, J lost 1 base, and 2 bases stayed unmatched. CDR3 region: CASSYSSGAQETQYF. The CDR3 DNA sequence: TGTGCCAGCAGTTACTCGAGCGGGGCCCAAGAGACCCAGTACTTC.

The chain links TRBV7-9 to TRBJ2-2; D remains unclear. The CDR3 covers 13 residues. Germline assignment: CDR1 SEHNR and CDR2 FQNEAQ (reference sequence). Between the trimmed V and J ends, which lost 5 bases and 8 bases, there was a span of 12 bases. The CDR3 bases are TGTGCCAGCAGCCCCCGGTCGGAGGGGGAGCTGTTTTTT. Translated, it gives CASSPRSEGELFF.

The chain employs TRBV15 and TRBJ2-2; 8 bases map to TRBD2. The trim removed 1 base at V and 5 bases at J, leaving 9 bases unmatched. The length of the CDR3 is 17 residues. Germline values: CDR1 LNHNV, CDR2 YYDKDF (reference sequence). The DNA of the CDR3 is TGTGCCACCAGCAGAGGGCCGGGACTAGACTCAACCGGGGAGCTGTTTTTT. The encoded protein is CATSRGPGLDSTGELFF.

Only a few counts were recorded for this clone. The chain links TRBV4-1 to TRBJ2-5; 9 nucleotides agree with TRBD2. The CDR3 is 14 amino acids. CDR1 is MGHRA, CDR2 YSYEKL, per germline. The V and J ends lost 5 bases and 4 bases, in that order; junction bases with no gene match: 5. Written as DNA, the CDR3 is TGCGCCAGCAGCACACTAGCGGGTATAGAGACCCAGTACTTC. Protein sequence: CASSTLAGIETQYF.

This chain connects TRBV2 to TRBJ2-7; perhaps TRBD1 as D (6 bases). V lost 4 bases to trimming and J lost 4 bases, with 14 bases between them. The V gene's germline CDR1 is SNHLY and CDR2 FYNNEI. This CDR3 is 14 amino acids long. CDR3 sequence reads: CASSGQVATYEQYF. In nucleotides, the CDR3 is TGTGCCAGCAGTGGACAGGTCGCCACTTACGAGCAGTACTTC.

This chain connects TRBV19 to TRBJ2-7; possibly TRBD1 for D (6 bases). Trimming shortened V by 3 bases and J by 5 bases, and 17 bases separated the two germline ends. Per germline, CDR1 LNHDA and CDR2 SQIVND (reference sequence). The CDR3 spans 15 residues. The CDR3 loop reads CASSIPTGFRNEQYF. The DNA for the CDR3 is TGTGCCAGTAGTATCCCCACAGGGTTTCGGAACGAGCAGTACTTC.

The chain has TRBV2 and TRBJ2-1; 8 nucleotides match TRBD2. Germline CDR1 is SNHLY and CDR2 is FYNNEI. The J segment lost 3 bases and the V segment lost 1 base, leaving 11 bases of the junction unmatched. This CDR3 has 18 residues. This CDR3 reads CASSEEAVLAVNYNEQFF. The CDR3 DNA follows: TGTGCCAGCAGTGAAGAGGCCGTACTAGCGGTCAACTACAATGAGCAGTTCTTC.

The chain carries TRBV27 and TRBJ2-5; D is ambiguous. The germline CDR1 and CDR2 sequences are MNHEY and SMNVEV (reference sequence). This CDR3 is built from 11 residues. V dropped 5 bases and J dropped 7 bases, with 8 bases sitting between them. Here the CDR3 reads CASSTLGTQYF. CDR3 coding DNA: TGTGCCAGCAGTACCCTAGGGACCCAGTACTTC.

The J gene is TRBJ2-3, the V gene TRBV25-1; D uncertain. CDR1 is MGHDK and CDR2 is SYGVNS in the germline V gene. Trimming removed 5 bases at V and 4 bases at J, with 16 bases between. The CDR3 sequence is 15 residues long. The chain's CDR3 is CASSLRRATPDTQYF. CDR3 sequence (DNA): TGTGCCAGCAGTCTCCGTCGCGCCACCCCAGATACGCAGTATTTT.

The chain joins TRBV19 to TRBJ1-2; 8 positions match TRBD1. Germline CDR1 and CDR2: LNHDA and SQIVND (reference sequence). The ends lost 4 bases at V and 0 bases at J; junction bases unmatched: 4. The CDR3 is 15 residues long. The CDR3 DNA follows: TGTGCCAGTAGTACTTCGACAGGGGCTAACTATGGCTACACCTTC. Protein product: CASSTSTGANYGYTF.

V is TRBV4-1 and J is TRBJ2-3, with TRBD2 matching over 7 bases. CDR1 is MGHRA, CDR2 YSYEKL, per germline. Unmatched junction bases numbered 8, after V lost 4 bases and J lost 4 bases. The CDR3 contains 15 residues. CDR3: CASSLAGQRADTQYF. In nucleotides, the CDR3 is TGCGCCAGCAGCCTAGCGGGCCAGAGAGCAGATACGCAGTATTTT.

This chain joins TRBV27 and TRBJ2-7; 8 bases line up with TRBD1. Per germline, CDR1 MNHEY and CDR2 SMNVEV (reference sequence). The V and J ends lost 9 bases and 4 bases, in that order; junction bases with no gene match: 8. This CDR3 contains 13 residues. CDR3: CARDDRGRYEQYF. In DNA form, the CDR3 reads TGTGCCAGGGACGACAGGGGAAGGTACGAGCAGTACTTC.

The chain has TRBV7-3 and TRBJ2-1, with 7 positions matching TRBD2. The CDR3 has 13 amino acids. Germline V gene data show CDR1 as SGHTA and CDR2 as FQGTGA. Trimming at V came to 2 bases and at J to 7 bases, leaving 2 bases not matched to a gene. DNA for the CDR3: TGTGCCAGCAGCTTACAGCGGGAAAATGAGCAGTTCTTC. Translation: CASSLQRENEQFF.

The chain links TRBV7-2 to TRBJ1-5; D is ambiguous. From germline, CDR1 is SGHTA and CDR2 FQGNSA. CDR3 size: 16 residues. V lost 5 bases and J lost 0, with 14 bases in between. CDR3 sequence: CASSPVPSASNQPQHF. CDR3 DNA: TGTGCCAGCAGCCCCGTTCCCAGCGCTAGCAATCAGCCCCAGCATTTT.

The CDR3 sequence is CASSLPGSVYGYTF. The CDR3 DNA is TGTGCCAGCAGCCTACCCGGGTCTGTCTATGGCTACACCTTC. The V and J genes are TRBV7-2 and TRBJ1-2; D unclear. Per the germline V gene, CDR1 is SGHTA and CDR2 is FQGNSA. The ends were cut back, 5 bases at V and 4 bases at J, with 14 bases in the middle. CDR3 size: 14 residues.

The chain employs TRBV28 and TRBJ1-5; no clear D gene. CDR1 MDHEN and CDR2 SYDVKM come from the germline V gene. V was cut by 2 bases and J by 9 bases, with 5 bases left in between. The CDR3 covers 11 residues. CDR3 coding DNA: TGTGCCAGCAGTTTAGGCTGGCCCCAGCATTTT. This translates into CASSLGWPQHF.

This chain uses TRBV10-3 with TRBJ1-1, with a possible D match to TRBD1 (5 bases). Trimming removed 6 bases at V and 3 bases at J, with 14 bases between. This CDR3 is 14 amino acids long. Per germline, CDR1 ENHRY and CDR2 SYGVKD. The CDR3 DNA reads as TGTGCCATCAGACTGGGGACTCCCGACACTGAAGCTTTCTTT. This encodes CAIRLGTPDTEAFF.

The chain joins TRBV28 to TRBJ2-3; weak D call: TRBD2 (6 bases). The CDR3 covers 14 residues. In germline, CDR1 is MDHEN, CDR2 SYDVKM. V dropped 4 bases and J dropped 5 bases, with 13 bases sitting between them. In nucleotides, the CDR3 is TGTGCCAGCAGTTGGCGCGGGAACCTAGATACGCAGTATTTT. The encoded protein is CASSWRGNLDTQYF.

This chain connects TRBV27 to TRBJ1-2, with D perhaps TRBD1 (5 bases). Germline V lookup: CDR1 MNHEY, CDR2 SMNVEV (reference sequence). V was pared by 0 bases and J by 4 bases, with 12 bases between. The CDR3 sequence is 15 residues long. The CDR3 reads CASSLSGVGSYGYTF. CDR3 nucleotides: TGTGCCAGCAGTTTATCAGGGGTAGGCTCCTATGGCTACACCTTC.

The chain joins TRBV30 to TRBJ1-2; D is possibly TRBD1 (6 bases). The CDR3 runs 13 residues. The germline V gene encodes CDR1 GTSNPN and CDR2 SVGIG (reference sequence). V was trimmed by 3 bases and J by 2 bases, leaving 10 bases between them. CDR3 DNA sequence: TGTGCCTGGAGCTACAGGGCCAACTATGGCTACACCTTC. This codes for CAWSYRANYGYTF.

The CDR3 here is CASSPPGAIGYTEAFF. The CDR3, as DNA: TGTGCCAGCTCACCACCGGGGGCAATTGGGTACACTGAAGCTTTCTTT. V gene TRBV18 combines with J gene TRBJ1-1, with a tentative D call TRBD1 (6 bases). This CDR3 is built from 16 residues. The V end lost 0 bases, the J end lost 3 bases, and 14 bases lay between the germline ends. CDR1 is KGHSH and CDR2 is LQKENI in the germline V gene. Together with reference TRBV18 and TRBJ1-1, the CDR3 gives the full variable domain: NAGVMQNPRHLVRRRGQEARLRCSPMKGHSHVYWYRQLPEEGLKFMVYLQKENIIDESGMPKERFSAEFPKEGPSILRIQQVVRGDSAAYFCASSPPGAIGYTEAFFGQGTRLTVV.

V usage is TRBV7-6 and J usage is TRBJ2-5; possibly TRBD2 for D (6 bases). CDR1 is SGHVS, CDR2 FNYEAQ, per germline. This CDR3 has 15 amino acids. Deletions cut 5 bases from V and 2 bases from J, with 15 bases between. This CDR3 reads CASSPLGGVQETQYF. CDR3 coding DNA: TGTGCCAGCAGCCCTCTAGGCGGGGTTCAAGAGACCCAGTACTTC.

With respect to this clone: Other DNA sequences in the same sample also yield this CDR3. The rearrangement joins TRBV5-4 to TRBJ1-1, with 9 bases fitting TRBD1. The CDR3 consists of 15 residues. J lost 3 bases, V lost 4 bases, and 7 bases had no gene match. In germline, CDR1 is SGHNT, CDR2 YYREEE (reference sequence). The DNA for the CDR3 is TGTGCCAGCAGCGATCCGACAGGGGGGGACACTGAAGCTTTCTTT. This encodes CASSDPTGGDTEAFF.

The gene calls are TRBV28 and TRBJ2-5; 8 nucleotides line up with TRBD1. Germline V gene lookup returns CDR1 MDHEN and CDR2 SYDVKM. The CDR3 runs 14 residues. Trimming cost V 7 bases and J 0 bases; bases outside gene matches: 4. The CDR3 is CASKTGVNQETQYF. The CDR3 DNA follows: TGTGCCAGCAAGACAGGGGTTAACCAAGAGACCCAGTACTTC. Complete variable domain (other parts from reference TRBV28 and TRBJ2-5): DVKVTQSSRYLVKRTGEKVFLECVQDMDHENMFWYRQDPGLGLRLIYFSYDVKMKEKGDIPEGYSVSREKKERFSLILESASTNQTSMYLCASKTGVNQETQYFGPGTRLLVL.

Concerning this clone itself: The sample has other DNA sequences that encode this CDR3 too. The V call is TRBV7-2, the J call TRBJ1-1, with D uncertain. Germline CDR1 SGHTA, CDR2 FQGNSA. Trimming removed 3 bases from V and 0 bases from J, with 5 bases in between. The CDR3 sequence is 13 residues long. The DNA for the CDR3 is TGTGCCAGCAGCTTCACGGTGAACACTGAAGCTTTCTTT. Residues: CASSFTVNTEAFF.